The 10 T cell receptor beta chains given below trace back to one sample, sequenced in a study of CXCR3-negative and CXCR3-positive naive CD8 T cells (dated by TCRdb to the late 2010s). TCRdb lists the instrument as NextSeq 550. The Human TCR Profiling Kit (MiLaboratory) was used to make UMI-labeled 5' RACE TRB cDNA libraries. Reprocessed by TCRdb, the reads give a single entry per CDR3 protein sequence, without DNA. The sample's table covers around 57,000 distinct CDR3 sequences. The leading ten clones occupy about a quarter of the sample. Source material: memory CD8+ T cells from blood. Read against the paper, the sample's cell subset or site label means: conventional CD8+ memory T cells (TMEM), sorted as controls. The receptors here all came from a human donor in good health. Some clones in this sample may be carry-over from other donors' samples.

The chain joins TRBV29-1 to TRBJ2-7; the TCRdb D gene call, TRBD1, has no DNA to confirm it. There are 13 residues in the CDR3. Germline CDR1 and CDR2: SQVTM and ANQGSEA. CDR3 sequence reads: CSVKTGTGYEQYF.

The V gene is TRBV29-1, the J gene TRBJ2-2; TCRdb picks TRBD1, but there is no DNA to check that call. The CDR3 is 13 amino acids. Germline CDR1 SQVTM, CDR2 ANQGSEA. CDR3 sequence: CSGRDSETGELFF.

V gene TRBV11-2 combines with J gene TRBJ1-1; the D call from TCRdb, TRBD1, cannot be confirmed without DNA. Per germline, CDR1 SGHAT and CDR2 FQNNGV. This CDR3 contains 17 residues. CDR3 loop: CASSLFPRDRLNTEAFF.

The rearrangement joins TRBV3-1 to TRBJ1-6; TCRdb picks TRBD1, but there is no DNA to check that call. Looked up from germline, CDR1 is LGHDT and CDR2 is YNNKEL (reference sequence). The CDR3 consists of 15 residues. The CDR3 loop reads CASGQDRAGVSPLHF.

The chain couples TRBV7-9 to TRBJ2-7; no DNA is available, so the TRBD1 call from TCRdb remains unchecked. There are 14 residues in the CDR3. Looked up from germline, CDR1 is SEHNR and CDR2 is FQNEAQ (reference sequence). The CDR3 sequence: CASSPPEGSYEQYF.

V and J are TRBV19 and TRBJ2-1; TCRdb's D call, TRBD2, is unchecked because there is no DNA. The CDR3 covers 15 residues. Germline V gene data show CDR1 as LNHDA and CDR2 as SQIVND (reference sequence). CDR3 sequence: CASSITSGPYNEQFF.

The CDR3 is CASSIGTEHYGYTF. The V gene is TRBV5-1, the J gene TRBJ1-2; as DNA is missing, the TRBD1 call by TCRdb cannot be tested. The CDR3 runs 14 residues. From germline, CDR1 is SGHRS and CDR2 YFSETQ.

This chain links TRBV7-6 with TRBJ1-1; TCRdb calls TRBD1, which cannot be checked without DNA. Germline V gene data show CDR1 as SGHVS and CDR2 as FNYEAQ. The CDR3 has 15 residues. CDR3 protein: CASSKVTGGSLEAFF. The variable domain in full, with the rest retrieved from reference TRBV7-6 and TRBJ1-1, is GAGVSQSPRYKVTKRGQDVALRCDPISGHVSLYWYRQALGQGPEFLTYFNYEAQQDKSGLPNDRFSAERPEGSISTLTIQRTEQRDSAMYRCASSKVTGGSLEAFFGQGTRLTVV.

The chain uses TRBV4-2 and TRBJ1-1; TCRdb gives TRBD1 as the D gene, but with no DNA this cannot be confirmed. This CDR3 contains 14 residues. Looked up from germline, CDR1 is LGHNA and CDR2 is YNFKEQ. The CDR3 spells CASSHLTGNTEAFF.

The V call is TRBV4-1, the J call TRBJ2-7; TCRdb's assignment of TRBD1 cannot be checked, as there is no DNA. Germline V gene sequence: CDR1 MGHRA, CDR2 YSYEKL. The CDR3 is 14 amino acids. CDR3: CASSRADSAYEQYF.